Listed below are T cell receptor beta chains from one sample, sequenced in a study of T cell responses to AZD1222 COVID-19 vaccine. Only in-frame clones appear in the TCRdb table, and some are missing; sequencing was by immunoSEQ multiplex PCR. This sample has 60,000 to 85,000 clones, with roughly 80% found just once. Sample: peripheral blood, taken 28 days after the second dose of the MenACWY control vaccine. These receptors originate from an adult who received the MenACWY meningococcal vaccine as a control. Each CDR3 is given without its conserved first and last residue. Clone sizes are given selectively: once, few, many, or a class where the clone is expanded.

CDR3 length: 13; clone size: NA; V gene: TRBV3-1/TRBV3-2; CDR3 protein: ASSQEAGQWNEQF
CDR3 length: 9; clone size: NA; V gene: TRBV12-3/TRBV12-4; CDR3 protein: ASGYHGGYT
CDR3 length: 11; clone size: NA; V gene: TRBV29-1; CDR3 protein: SASVNRAEKLF
CDR3 length: 12; clone size: NA; V gene: TRBV18; CDR3 protein: ASSPRGAETEAF
CDR3 length: 15; clone size: NA; V gene: TRBV7-3; CDR3 protein: ASSLRGTGPRNTEAF
CDR3 length: 10; clone size: NA; V gene: TRBV30; CDR3 protein: AWTSGVHEQY
CDR3 length: 17; clone size: NA; V gene: TRBV5-4; CDR3 protein: ASSFRDRGFPSSYNEQF
CDR3 length: 14; clone size: NA; V gene: TRBV6-4; CDR3 protein: ARNPLGTGKGEKLF
CDR3 length: 12; clone size: NA; V gene: TRBV30; CDR3 protein: AWKGGANTGELF
CDR3 length: 13; clone size: NA; V gene: TRBV27; CDR3 protein: ASSLAPGTRGKQY
CDR3 length: 12; clone size: NA; V gene: TRBV27; CDR3 protein: ASGGHRGPPEAF
CDR3 length: 15; clone size: NA; V gene: TRBV30; CDR3 protein: AWSVWIPGQMNTEAF
CDR3 length: 15; clone size: NA; V gene: TRBV11-2; CDR3 protein: ASSLNPLRSSGNTIY
CDR3 length: 12; clone size: NA; V gene: TRBV19; CDR3 protein: ASSGRQGVYEQY
CDR3 length: 12; clone size: NA; V gene: TRBV30; CDR3 protein: AWKRWEGSGELF
CDR3 length: 13; clone size: NA; V gene: TRBV10-3; CDR3 protein: AISIGGEVDYGYT
CDR3 length: 12; clone size: NA; V gene: TRBV5-6; CDR3 protein: ASSETGGNAEAF
CDR3 length: 14; clone size: NA; V gene: TRBV10-3; CDR3 protein: AISSSTGESRETQY
CDR3 length: 14; clone size: NA; V gene: TRBV30; CDR3 protein: AWSVMGQGSAQPQH
CDR3 length: 12; clone size: NA; V gene: TRBV6-2/TRBV6-3; CDR3 protein: ASSSMASGNTIY
CDR3 length: 11; clone size: NA; V gene: TRBV30; CDR3 protein: AWMSGRNSPLH
CDR3 length: 13; clone size: few; V gene: TRBV7-5; CDR3 protein: ARGVSGRLTDTQY
CDR3 length: 12; clone size: NA; V gene: TRBV6-6; CDR3 protein: ASSYSTSNTEAF